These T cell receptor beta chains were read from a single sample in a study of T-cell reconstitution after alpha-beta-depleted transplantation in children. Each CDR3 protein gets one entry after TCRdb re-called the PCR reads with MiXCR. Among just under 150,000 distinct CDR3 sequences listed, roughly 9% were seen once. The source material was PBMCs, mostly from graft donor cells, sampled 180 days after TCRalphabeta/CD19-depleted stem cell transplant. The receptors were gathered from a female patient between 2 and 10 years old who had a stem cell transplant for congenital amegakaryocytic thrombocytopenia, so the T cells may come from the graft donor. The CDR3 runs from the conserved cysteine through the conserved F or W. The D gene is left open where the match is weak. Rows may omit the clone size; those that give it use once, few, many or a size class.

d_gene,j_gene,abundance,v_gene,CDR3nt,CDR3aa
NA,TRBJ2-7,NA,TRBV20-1,TGCAGTGCTACAGTCAGGGCGGGCGAGCAGTACTTC,CSATVRAGEQYF
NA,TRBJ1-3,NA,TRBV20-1,TGCAGTGCTAGAGATAGCAGGGCTGGAAACACCATATATTTT,CSARDSRAGNTIYF
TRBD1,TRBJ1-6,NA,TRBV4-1,TGCGCCAGCAGCCTCGAAGACAGGGATACACCCCTCCACTTT,CASSLEDRDTPLHF
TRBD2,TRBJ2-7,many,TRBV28,TGTGCCAGCAGTACCCCCGGGACTAGCTCCCACGAGCAGTACTTC,CASSTPGTSSHEQYF
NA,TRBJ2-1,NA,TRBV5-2,TGTGCCATGGGCCCCGGGGGTAGACTAGCGCACCCCTACAATGAGCAGTTCTTC,CAMGPGGRLAHPYNEQFF
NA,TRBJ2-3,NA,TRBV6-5,TGTGCCAGCAGTTACTCAGAGGGCAAAGATACGCAGTATTTT,CASSYSEGKDTQYF
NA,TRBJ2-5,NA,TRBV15,TGTGCCACCAGCAGAGCGACCTCCGAGGGAGCGACCCAGTACTTC,CATSRATSEGATQYF
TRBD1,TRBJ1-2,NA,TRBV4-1,TGCGCCAGCAGCCAAGAAGGGACAGGTTATAATGGCTACACCTTC,CASSQEGTGYNGYTF
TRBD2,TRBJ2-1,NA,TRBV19,TGTGCCAGTAGTATCCTCGGACTAGCAGAGCCGTTCTTC,CASSILGLAEPFF
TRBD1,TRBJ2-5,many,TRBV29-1,TGCAGCGTTGATGGGACAGGGGAGACCCAGTACTTC,CSVDGTGETQYF
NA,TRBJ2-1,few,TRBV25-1,TGTGCCAGCAGTGAAGGTCAGGGCTACAATGAGCAGTTCTTC,CASSEGQGYNEQFF
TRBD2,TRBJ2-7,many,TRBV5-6,TGTGCCAGCAGCTTGAGGTGGACTAGCGGGAAATACGAGCAGTACTTC,CASSLRWTSGKYEQYF
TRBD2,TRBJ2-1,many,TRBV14,TGTGCCAGCAGCCCGGGACTAGCGGATGAGCAGTTCTTC,CASSPGLADEQFF
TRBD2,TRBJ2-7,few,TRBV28,TGTGCCAGCAGACTGTCGACTAGCGGTTTCTACGAGCAGTACTTC,CASRLSTSGFYEQYF
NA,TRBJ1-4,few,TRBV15,TGTGCCACCAGCAGAGAGGTCCGGGCTAATGAAAAACTGTTTTTT,CATSREVRANEKLFF
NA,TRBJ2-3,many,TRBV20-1,TGCAGTGCTATTCTCCTACAGACTTTCACAGATACGCAGTATTTT,CSAILLQTFTDTQYF
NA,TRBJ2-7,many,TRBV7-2,TGTGCCAGCAGCGGCGGCGGGGTGGCCTACGAGCAGTACTTC,CASSGGGVAYEQYF
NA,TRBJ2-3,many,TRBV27,TGTGCCAGCAGTTTATTGACCGCACTTTCTAGCCCACCTTTGGCAGATACGCAGTATTTT,CASSLLTALSSPPLADTQYF
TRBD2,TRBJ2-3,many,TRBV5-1,TGCGCCAGCAGCCAGACTAGCGGGACTATCACAGATACGCAGTATTTT,CASSQTSGTITDTQYF
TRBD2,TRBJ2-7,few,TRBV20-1,TGCAGTGCTAGAGCCAACCTAGCGGGAGGTACCTACGAGCAGTACTTC,CSARANLAGGTYEQYF
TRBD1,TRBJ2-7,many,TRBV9,TGTGCCAGCAGCGCTCGGGACAGGGGAGTTGACGAGCAGTACTTC,CASSARDRGVDEQYF
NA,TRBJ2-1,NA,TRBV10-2,TGCGCCAGCAGTGAGTCTGGTCGGGGCCGGAATGTCGGGCAGTTCTTC,CASSESGRGRNVGQFF
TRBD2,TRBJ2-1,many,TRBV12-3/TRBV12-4,TGTGCCAGCAGTTGGCTCCCGGGGGGAGGTGAGCAGTTCTTC,CASSWLPGGGEQFF
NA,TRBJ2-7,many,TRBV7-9,TGTGCCAGCAGTCCGGGTCCTGTGAGCTCCTACGAGCAGTACTTC,CASSPGPVSSYEQYF
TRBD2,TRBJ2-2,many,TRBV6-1,TGTGCCAGCAGGACCCCCGGGACTAGCGGACAGAACACCGGGGAGCTGTTTTTT,CASRTPGTSGQNTGELFF
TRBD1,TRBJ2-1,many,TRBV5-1,TGCGCCAGCACCGACGGGACAGGCTCCTACAATGAGCAGTTCTTC,CASTDGTGSYNEQFF
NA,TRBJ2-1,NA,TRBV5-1,TGCGCCAGCAGCTTGGAGTTCGGCGGGGGCCCGAGCTCCTACAATGAGCAGTTCTTC,CASSLEFGGGPSSYNEQFF
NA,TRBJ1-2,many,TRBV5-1,TGCGCCAGCAGCTCGTCAGACAGCGATGCTAACTATGGCTACACCTTC,CASSSSDSDANYGYTF
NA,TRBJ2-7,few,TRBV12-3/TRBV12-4,TGTGCCAGCAGTTTTTCAGGGCGCGACGAGCAGTACTTC,CASSFSGRDEQYF
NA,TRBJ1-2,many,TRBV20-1,TGCAGTGCCCCTACAGGCGATCAGGCCCCAACCTTC,CSAPTGDQAPTF
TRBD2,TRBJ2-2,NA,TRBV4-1,TGCGCCAGCAGCCAAGCGGGAGGCAACACCGGGGAGCTGTTTTTT,CASSQAGGNTGELFF
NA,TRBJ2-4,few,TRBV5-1,TGCGCCAGCAGCTTAAGTGGGACCAAAAACATTCAGTACTTC,CASSLSGTKNIQYF
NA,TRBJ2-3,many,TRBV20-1,TGCAGTGCTAGACTTCAGTGGAACACAGATACGCAGTATTTT,CSARLQWNTDTQYF
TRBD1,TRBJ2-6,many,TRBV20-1,TGCAGTGCTAGCGGGACAGGGGGTACTGGGGCCAACGTCCTGACTTTC,CSASGTGGTGANVLTF
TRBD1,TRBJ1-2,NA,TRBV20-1,TGCAGTGCCCCCAGTAGGGGGACAGGTACCTACACCTTC,CSAPSRGTGTYTF
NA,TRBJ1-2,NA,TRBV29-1,TGCAGCGTTGATAACCGGGGGCGATACCCTAACTATGGCTACACCTTC,CSVDNRGRYPNYGYTF
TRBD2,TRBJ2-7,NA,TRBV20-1,TGCAGTGCTAGCAGGCACATCCCAGCCGCTAGCGGGAGGGCCACGGGTTACGAGCAGTACTTC,CSASRHIPAASGRATGYEQYF
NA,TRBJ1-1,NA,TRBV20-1,TGCAGTGCTCGCTTTGGTGTTTGGGCTTTCTTT,CSARFGVWAFF
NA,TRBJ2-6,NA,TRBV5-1,TGCGCCAGCAGCTTGCGGGGAACCGGGGCCAACGTCCTGACTTTC,CASSLRGTGANVLTF
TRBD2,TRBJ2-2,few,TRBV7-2,TGTGCCAGGCTCAGCGGGAGGCCCAGAGAAAACACCGGGGAGCTGTTTTTT,CARLSGRPRENTGELFF
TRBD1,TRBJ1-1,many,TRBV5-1,TGCGCCAGCAGCTTGCAGGGGGTTGGGAACACTGAAGCTTTCTTT,CASSLQGVGNTEAFF
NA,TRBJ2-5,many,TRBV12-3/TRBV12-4,TGTGCCAGCAGTTTAGCTACTACCCAGTACTTC,CASSLATTQYF